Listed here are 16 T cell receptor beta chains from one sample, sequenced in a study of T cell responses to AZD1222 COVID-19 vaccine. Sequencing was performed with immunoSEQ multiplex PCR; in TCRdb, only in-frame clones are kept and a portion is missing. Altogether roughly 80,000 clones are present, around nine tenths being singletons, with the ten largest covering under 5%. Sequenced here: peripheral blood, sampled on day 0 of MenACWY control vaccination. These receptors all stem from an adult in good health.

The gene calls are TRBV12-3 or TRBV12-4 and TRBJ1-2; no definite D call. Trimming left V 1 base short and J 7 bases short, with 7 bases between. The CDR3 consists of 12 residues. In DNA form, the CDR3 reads TGTGCCAGCAGTTTAGGGGGAGGTGGCTACACCTTC. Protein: CASSLGGGGYTF.

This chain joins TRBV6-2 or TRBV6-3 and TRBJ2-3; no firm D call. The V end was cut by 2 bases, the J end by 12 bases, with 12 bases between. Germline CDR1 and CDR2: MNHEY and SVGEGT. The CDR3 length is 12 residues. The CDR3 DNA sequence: TGTGCCAGCAGTTACCGACTGCCCCGTCAGTATTTT. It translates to CASSYRLPRQYF.

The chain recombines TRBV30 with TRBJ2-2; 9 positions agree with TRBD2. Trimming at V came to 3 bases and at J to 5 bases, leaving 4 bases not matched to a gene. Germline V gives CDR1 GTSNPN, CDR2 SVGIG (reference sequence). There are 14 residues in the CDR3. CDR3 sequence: CAWSWTSVTGELFF. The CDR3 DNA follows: TGTGCCTGGAGCTGGACTAGCGTAACCGGGGAGCTGTTTTTT.

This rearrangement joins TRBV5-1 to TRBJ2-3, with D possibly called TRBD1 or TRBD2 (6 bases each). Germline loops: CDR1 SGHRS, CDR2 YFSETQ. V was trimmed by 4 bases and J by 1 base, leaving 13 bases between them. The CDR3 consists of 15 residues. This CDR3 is CASSPTRGGTDTQYF. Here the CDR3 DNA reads TGCGCCAGCAGCCCGACTAGGGGGGGCACAGATACGCAGTATTTT.

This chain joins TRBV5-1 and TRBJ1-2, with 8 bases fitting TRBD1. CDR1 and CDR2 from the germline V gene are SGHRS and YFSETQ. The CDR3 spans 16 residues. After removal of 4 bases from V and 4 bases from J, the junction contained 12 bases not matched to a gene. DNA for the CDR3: TGCGCCAGCAGCCGACCCCAGGGGGCGGATGGCTATGGCTACACCTTC. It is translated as CASSRPQGADGYGYTF.

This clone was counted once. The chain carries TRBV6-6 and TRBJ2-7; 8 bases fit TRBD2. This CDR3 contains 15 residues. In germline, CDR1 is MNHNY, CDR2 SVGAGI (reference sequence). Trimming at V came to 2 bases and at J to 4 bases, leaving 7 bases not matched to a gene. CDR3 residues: CASSYPGLAGYEQYF. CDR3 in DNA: TGTGCCAGCAGTTACCCAGGATTAGCGGGATACGAGCAGTACTTC.

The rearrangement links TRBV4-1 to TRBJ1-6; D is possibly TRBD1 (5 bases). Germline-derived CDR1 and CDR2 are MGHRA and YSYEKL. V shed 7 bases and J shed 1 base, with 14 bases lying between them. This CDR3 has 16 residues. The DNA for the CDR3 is TGCGCCAGCAACTTGGGGGTCTGGTCCTATAATTCACCCCTCCACTTT. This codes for CASNLGVWSYNSPLHF.

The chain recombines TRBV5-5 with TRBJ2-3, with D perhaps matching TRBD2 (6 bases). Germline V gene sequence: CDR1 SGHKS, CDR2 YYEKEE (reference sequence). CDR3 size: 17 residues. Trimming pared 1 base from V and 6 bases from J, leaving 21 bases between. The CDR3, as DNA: TGTGCCAGCAGCTTGCCGGAGAGCGGCGGGGAGTTGGATACGCAGTATTTT. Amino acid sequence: CASSLPESGGELDTQYF.

The CDR3 reads CASSEKTATRVGFYGYTF. Written as DNA, the CDR3 is TGTGCCAGCAGTGAAAAGACAGCGACCAGGGTAGGCTTTTATGGCTACACCTTC. The chain carries TRBV6-1 and TRBJ1-2; tentative D call: TRBD1 (5 bases). The ends were cut back, 2 bases at V and 5 bases at J, with 24 bases in the middle. Germline CDR1 MNHNS, CDR2 SASEGT. The CDR3 covers 18 residues.

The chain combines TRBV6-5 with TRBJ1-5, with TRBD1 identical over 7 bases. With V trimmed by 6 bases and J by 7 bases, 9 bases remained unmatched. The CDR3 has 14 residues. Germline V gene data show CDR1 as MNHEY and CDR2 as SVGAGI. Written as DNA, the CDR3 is TGTGCCAGCAGCGATGGGACAGCCCTGCAGCCCCAGCATTTT. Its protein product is CASSDGTALQPQHF.

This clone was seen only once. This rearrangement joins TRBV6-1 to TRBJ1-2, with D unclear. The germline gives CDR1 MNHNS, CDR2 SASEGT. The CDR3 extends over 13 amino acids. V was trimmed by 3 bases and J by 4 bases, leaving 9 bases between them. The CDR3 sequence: CASSDRQLYGYTF. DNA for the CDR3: TGTGCCAGCAGTGATAGGCAGCTCTATGGCTACACCTTC.

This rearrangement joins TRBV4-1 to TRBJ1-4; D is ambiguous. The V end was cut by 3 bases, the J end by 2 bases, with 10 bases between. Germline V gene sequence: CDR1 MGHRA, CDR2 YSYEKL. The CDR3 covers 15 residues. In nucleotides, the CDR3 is TGCGCCAGCAGCCAGGGTCCCTCCACTAATGAAAAACTGTTTTTT. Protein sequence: CASSQGPSTNEKLFF.

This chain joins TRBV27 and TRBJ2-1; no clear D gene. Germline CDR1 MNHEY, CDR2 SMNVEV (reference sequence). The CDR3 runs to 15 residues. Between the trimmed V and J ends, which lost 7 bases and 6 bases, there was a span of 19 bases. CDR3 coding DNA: TGTGCCAGCACCACCCGAGCCCTGACGTCCAATGAGCAGTTCTTC. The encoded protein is CASTTRALTSNEQFF.

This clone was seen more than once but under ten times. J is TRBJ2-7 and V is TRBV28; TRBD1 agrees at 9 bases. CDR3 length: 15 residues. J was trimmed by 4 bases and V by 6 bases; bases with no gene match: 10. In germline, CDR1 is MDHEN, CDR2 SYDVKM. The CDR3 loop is CASSPPGTGHYEQYF. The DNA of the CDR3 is TGTGCCAGCAGCCCCCCCGGGACAGGGCATTACGAGCAGTACTTC.

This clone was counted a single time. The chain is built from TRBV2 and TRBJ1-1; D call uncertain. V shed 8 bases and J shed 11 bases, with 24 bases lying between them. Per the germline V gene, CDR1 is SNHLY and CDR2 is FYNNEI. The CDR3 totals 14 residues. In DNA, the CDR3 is TGTGCCAGCGTTGGGTACGGGGTGATGCTGCGGGCTTTCTTT. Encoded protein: CASVGYGVMLRAFF. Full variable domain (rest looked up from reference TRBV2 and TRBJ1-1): EPEVTQTPSHQVTQMGQEVILRCVPISNHLYFYWYRQILGQKVEFLVSFYNNEISEKSEIFDDQFSVERPDGSNFTLKIRSTKLEDSAMYFCASVGYGVMLRAFFGQGTRLTVV.

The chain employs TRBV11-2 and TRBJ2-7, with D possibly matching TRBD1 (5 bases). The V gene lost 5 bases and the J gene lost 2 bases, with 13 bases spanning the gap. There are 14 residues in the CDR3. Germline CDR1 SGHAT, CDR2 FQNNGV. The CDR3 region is CASSPVQGPYEQYF. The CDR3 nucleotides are TGTGCCAGCAGCCCTGTCCAGGGCCCCTACGAGCAGTACTTC.